This is a list of T cell receptor beta chains from one sample in a study of blood T cell repertoires in COVID-19. Repertoires were generated with immunoSEQ multiplex PCR, while TCRdb's copy carries only in-frame clones and drops some. The table includes a few hundred thousand clones, more than 85% detected once. The source material was PBMCs or T cells enriched from blood (not recorded which). These receptors all come from a woman aged 30 to 39 who had recovered from COVID-19. Each CDR3 is given with its conserved first and last residue. A D gene is named only where the DNA matches it firmly. Clone size is given for some rows only: seen once, a few or many times, or a class if the clone is expanded.

d_call	j_call	clone_size	v_call	cdr3_aa	cdr3_nt
TRBD1	TRBJ1-4	-	TRBV18	CASSLRQGTNEKLFF	TGTGCCAGCTCACTGAGACAGGGAACTAATGAAAAACTGTTTTTT
-	TRBJ1-6	-	TRBV30	CAWSQRDSPLHF	TGTGCCTGGAGTCAGCGGGATTCACCCCTCCACTTT
-	TRBJ1-5	-	TRBV27	CASSPQGFNQPQHF	TGTGCCAGCAGTCCTCAGGGGTTCAATCAGCCCCAGCATTTT
TRBD2	TRBJ2-7	once	TRBV5-1	CASSLGLSRSSGTYEQYF	TGCGCCAGCAGCTTGGGGCTATCAAGGTCTAGCGGTACCTACGAGCAGTACTTC
TRBD1	TRBJ2-3	-	TRBV5-1	CASSRGDLTGGSTDTQYF	TGCGCCAGCAGCCGCGGAGACCTCACAGGGGGTTCCACAGATACGCAGTATTTT
-	TRBJ1-1	once	TRBV28	CASSYRLNTEAFF	TGTGCCAGCAGTTACAGGTTGAACACTGAAGCTTTCTTT
-	TRBJ1-6	-	TRBV6-6	CASKEWGLGSPLHF	TGTGCCAGCAAAGAGTGGGGGCTCGGTTCACCCCTCCACTTT
TRBD2	TRBJ2-7	-	TRBV27	CASSPSTGGLYEQYF	TGTGCCAGCAGTCCCTCAACGGGAGGGCTCTACGAGCAGTACTTC
-	TRBJ2-3	-	TRBV15	CATSRAGKADTQYF	TGTGCCACCAGCAGAGCGGGGAAGGCAGATACGCAGTATTTT
TRBD1	TRBJ1-5	-	TRBV4-1	CASSQTGDSQPQHF	TGCGCCAGCAGCCAGACAGGGGATAGTCAGCCCCAGCATTTT
TRBD2	TRBJ2-7	once	TRBV29-1	CSVYSGRSYEQYF	TGCAGCGTGTATAGCGGGAGAAGTTACGAGCAGTACTTC
-	TRBJ2-5	-	TRBV28	CASSLSRQYQETQYF	TGTGCCAGCAGTTTATCTCGCCAGTACCAAGAGACCCAGTACTTC
-	TRBJ1-4	-	TRBV7-8	CASSLLGGNSEKLFF	TGTGCCAGCAGCTTACTTGGGGGGAATAGTGAAAAACTGTTTTTT
TRBD1	TRBJ1-4	once	TRBV5-6	CASSLRGQGSEKLFF	TGTGCCAGCAGCTTGAGGGGACAGGGCTCTGAAAAACTGTTTTTT
-	TRBJ1-1	-	TRBV11-2	CASSLGWRGGNTEAFF	TGTGCCAGCAGCTTAGGGTGGAGGGGCGGAAATACTGAAGCTTTCTTT
TRBD2	TRBJ2-3	-	TRBV11-2	CASSLTSGGPRGTYF	TGTGCCAGCAGCTTAACGAGCGGGGGTCCCCGGGGCACGTATTTT
TRBD2	TRBJ2-1	-	TRBV5-6	CASSPFAGGSYNEQFF	TGTGCCAGCAGCCCCTTCGCGGGAGGTTCCTACAATGAGCAGTTCTTC
TRBD1	TRBJ1-2	few	TRBV6-5	CASRNPGTGGSGYTF	TGTGCCAGCAGAAATCCCGGGACAGGGGGATCTGGCTACACCTTC
TRBD1	TRBJ2-7	-	TRBV10-1	CASSESGTGGIHEQYF	TGCGCCAGCAGTGAGTCCGGGACAGGGGGAATCCACGAGCAGTACTTC
-	TRBJ2-4	-	TRBV9	CASSVVGGAKNIQYF	TGTGCCAGCAGCGTAGTAGGGGGTGCCAAAAACATTCAGTACTTC
TRBD1	TRBJ1-1	-	TRBV5-4	CASSLAGQGSQAFF	TGTGCCAGCAGCTTGGCTGGACAGGGATCTCAGGCTTTCTTT
TRBD1	TRBJ1-5	-	TRBV3-1/TRBV3-2	CASSPSDRGGNQPQHF	TGTGCCAGCAGCCCTTCGGACAGGGGAGGCAATCAGCCCCAGCATTTT
-	TRBJ2-3	once	TRBV3-1/TRBV3-2	CASSQDGRRGTDTQYF	TGTGCCAGCAGCCAAGATGGCAGGCGGGGCACAGATACGCAGTATTTT
TRBD2	TRBJ2-1	-	TRBV3-1/TRBV3-2	CASSQEASGGVSSYNEQFF	TGTGCCAGCAGCCAAGAGGCTAGCGGGGGGGTGAGCTCCTACAATGAGCAGTTCTTC
TRBD2	TRBJ2-3	-	TRBV19	CASSIGTSGRTDTQYF	TGTGCCAGTAGTATCGGAACTAGCGGGAGAACAGATACGCAGTATTTT
TRBD2	TRBJ2-3	-	TRBV5-1	CASSLALAGEVSSTDTQYF	TGCGCCAGCAGCTTGGCACTAGCGGGAGAAGTCTCTAGCACAGATACGCAGTATTTT
-	TRBJ2-3	once	TRBV4-1	CASSQDYSDTQYF	TGCGCCAGCAGCCAAGATTACTCAGATACGCAGTATTTT
-	TRBJ1-2	few	TRBV6-5	CASSPPGDYYGYTF	TGTGCCAGCAGTCCCCCCGGAGATTACTATGGCTACACCTTC
-	TRBJ1-1	-	TRBV2	CASRKGSTEAFF	TGTGCCAGCAGGAAGGGGTCGACTGAAGCTTTCTTT
-	TRBJ1-2	-	TRBV19	CASSITPSNYGYTF	TGTGCCAGTAGTATAACACCTTCTAACTATGGCTACACCTTC
-	TRBJ2-3	-	TRBV10-3	CAISPTGDSTDTQYF	TGTGCCATCAGTCCTACTGGAGACAGCACAGATACGCAGTATTTT
-	TRBJ2-7	-	TRBV28	CASSLPQEFSYEQYF	TGTGCCAGCAGTTTACCGCAGGAATTCTCCTACGAGCAGTACTTC
TRBD2	TRBJ2-7	-	TRBV28	CASRNLAGGAYEQYF	TGTGCCAGCAGGAACCTAGCGGGGGGTGCCTACGAGCAGTACTTC
-	TRBJ2-7	once	TRBV5-8	CASSRPDSLSSYEQYF	TGTGCCAGCAGCCGCCCCGACAGCCTAAGCTCCTACGAGCAGTACTTC
-	TRBJ1-2	-	TRBV23-1	CASSQLLPDWRLYGYTF	TGCGCCAGCAGTCAATTGCTTCCGGACTGGCGCCTCTATGGCTACACCTTC
TRBD2	TRBJ2-3	-	TRBV7-8	CASSSTGLAGADTQYF	TGTGCCAGCAGCTCCACCGGACTAGCGGGAGCAGATACGCAGTATTTT